This T cell receptor (beta chain) emerged from a study of shared clonotypes between healthy human individuals. Study-level points and caveats: Clonotype sharing across a few donors was observed for around 5.1% of naive CD4 clonotypes.

Only CD45RO-negative cells positively selected for CCR7 counted as naive CD8 cells, so terminally differentiated effector memory CD45RA+ cells were excluded. Remarks on this clone: Its antigen is still unknown.

CDR3 length equals 13 residues. Germline values: CDR1 MNHEY, CDR2 SMNVEV (reference sequence). Trimming cost V 8 bases and J 3 bases, with 13 bases left between them. Only in-frame clones appear in the TCRdb table, and some are missing; sequencing was by immunoSEQ multiplex PCR. The data show about 2.1 million clones, roughly 95% seen once. Sequencing input: naive CD8+ T cells from PBMCs. The clonotype comes from a man younger than 35 in good health. Some clones in this sample may be carry-over from other donors' samples. The rearrangement uses TRBV27 and TRBJ1-1, with D perhaps matching TRBD1 (6 bases). The CDR3 spells CASRLGGYTEAFF. In DNA form, the CDR3 reads TGTGCCAGCCGCCTGGGGGGCTACACTGAAGCTTTCTTT.